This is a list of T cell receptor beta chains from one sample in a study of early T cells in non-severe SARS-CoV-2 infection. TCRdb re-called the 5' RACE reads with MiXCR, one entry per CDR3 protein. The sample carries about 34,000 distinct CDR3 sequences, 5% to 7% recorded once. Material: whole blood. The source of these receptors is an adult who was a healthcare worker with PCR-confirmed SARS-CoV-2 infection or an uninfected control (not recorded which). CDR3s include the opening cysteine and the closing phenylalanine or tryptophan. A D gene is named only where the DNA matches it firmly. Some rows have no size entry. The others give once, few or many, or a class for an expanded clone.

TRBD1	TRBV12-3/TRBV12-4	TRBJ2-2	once	CASSRQGADGELFF	TGTGCCAGCAGTCGACAGGGGGCTGACGGGGAGCTGTTTTTT
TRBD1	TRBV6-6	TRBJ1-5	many	CASSLDRGNQPQHF	TGTGCCAGCAGTCTTGACAGGGGCAATCAGCCCCAGCATTTT
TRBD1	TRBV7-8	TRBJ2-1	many	CASSFGTGGYNEQFF	TGTGCCAGCAGCTTTGGGACAGGGGGCTACAATGAGCAGTTCTTC
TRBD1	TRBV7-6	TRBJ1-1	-	CASSSTGGNTEAFF	TGTGCCAGCAGCTCAACAGGGGGGAACACTGAAGCTTTCTTT
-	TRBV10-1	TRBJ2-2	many	CASSTNGELFF	TGCGCCAGCTCCACAAACGGGGAGCTGTTTTTT
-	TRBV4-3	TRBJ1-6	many	CASSQDFRRDSPLHF	TGCGCCAGCAGCCAAGATTTTCGGAGGGATTCACCCCTCCACTTT
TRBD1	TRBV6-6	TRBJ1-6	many	CASSYGTGTSPLHF	TGTGCCAGCAGTTACGGGACAGGGACTTCACCCCTCCACTTT
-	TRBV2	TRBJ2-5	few	CASSEVGLGAQETQYF	TGTGCCAGCAGTGAGGTGGGATTGGGGGCCCAAGAGACCCAGTACTTC
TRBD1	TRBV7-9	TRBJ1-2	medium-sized	CASSATGVVYGYTF	TGTGCCAGCAGCGCGACAGGGGTTGTTTATGGCTACACCTTC
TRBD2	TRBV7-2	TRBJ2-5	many	CASSLAVAGGTETQYF	TGTGCCAGCAGCTTAGCGGTAGCGGGCGGGACGGAGACCCAGTACTTC
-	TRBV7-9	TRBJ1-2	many	CASSPKAGQRNYGYTF	TGTGCCAGCAGCCCCAAGGCCGGACAGCGAAACTATGGCTACACCTTC
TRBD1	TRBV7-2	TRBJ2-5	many	CASSANRGQETQYF	TGTGCCAGCAGCGCAAACAGGGGGCAAGAGACCCAGTACTTC
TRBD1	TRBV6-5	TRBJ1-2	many	CASRGGDYGYTF	TGTGCCAGCAGAGGGGGCGACTATGGCTACACCTTC
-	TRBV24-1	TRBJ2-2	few	CATSDWDTGELFF	TGTGCCACCAGTGATTGGGACACCGGGGAGCTGTTTTTT
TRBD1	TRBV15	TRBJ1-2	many	CATSRRDSTYGYTF	TGTGCCACCAGCAGGCGGGACAGTACCTATGGCTACACCTTC
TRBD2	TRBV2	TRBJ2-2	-	CASRGTSGNTGELFF	TGTGCCAGCAGGGGGACTAGCGGGAACACCGGGGAGCTGTTTTTT
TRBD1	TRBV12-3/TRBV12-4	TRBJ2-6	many	CASRAGGPGANVLTF	TGTGCCAGCAGGGCAGGGGGACCGGGGGCCAACGTCCTGACTTTC
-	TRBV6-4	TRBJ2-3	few	CASSDVETDTQYF	TGTGCCAGCAGTGACGTAGAAACAGATACGCAGTATTTT
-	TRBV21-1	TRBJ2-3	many	CASSKVGTSTDTQYF	TGTGCCAGCAGCAAAGTTGGGACTAGCACAGATACGCAGTATTTT
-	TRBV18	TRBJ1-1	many	CASSLNSAGVNTEAFF	TGTGCCAGCTCACTAAATTCCGCAGGGGTGAACACTGAAGCTTTCTTT
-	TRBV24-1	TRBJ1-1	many	CATSDGKNTEAFF	TGTGCCACCAGTGATGGCAAGAACACTGAAGCTTTCTTT
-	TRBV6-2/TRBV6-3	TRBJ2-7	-	CASSYFTGFDGQYF	TGTGCCAGCAGTTACTTCACAGGGTTTGATGGGCAGTACTTC
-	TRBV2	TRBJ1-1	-	CATPGIVNTEAFF	TGTGCCACTCCTGGGATAGTGAACACTGAAGCTTTCTTT
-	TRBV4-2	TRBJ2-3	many	CAAAGISTDTQYF	TGTGCCGCTGCAGGGATAAGCACAGATACGCAGTATTTT
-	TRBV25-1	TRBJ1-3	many	CASSEPGAGNTIYF	TGTGCCAGCAGTGAACCAGGGGCTGGAAACACCATATATTTT
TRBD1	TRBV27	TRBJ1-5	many	CASSLGQGAGQPQHF	TGTGCCAGCAGTTTGGGACAGGGGGCAGGTCAGCCCCAGCATTTT
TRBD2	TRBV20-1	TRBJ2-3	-	CSASGGGNTDTQYF	TGCAGTGCTAGCGGGGGGGGGAACACAGATACGCAGTATTTT
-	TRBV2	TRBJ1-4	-	CASSETHRVPNEKLFF	TGTGCCAGCAGTGAAACCCATCGGGTTCCCAATGAAAAACTGTTTTTT
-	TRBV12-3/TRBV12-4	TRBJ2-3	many	CASSFGAMTDTQYF	TGTGCCAGCAGTTTTGGCGCAATGACAGATACGCAGTATTTT
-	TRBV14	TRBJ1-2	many	CASSQGSGYGYTF	TGTGCCAGCAGCCAGGGCAGCGGCTATGGCTACACCTTC
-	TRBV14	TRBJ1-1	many	CASSQGLGAGTEAFF	TGTGCCAGCAGCCAAGGATTGGGGGCGGGGACTGAAGCTTTCTTT
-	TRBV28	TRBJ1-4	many	CASSLYSVPNEKLFF	TGTGCCAGCAGTTTATACTCGGTGCCCAATGAAAAACTGTTTTTT
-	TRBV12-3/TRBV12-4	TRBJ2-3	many	CASSSDNPSTDTQYF	TGTGCCAGCAGCTCGGACAATCCTAGCACAGATACGCAGTATTTT
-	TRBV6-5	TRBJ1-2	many	CASRTLNYGYTF	TGTGCCAGCAGGACACTGAACTATGGCTACACCTTC
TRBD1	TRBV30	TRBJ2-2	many	CAWSLGQGAGGELFF	TGTGCCTGGAGTCTAGGACAGGGGGCCGGCGGGGAGCTGTTTTTT
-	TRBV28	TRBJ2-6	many	CASQSSGANVLTF	TGTGCCAGTCAGAGCTCTGGGGCCAACGTCCTGACTTTC
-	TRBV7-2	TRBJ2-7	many	CASIVVGTGSSYEQYF	TGTGCCAGCATCGTCGTGGGTACAGGATCTTCCTACGAGCAGTACTTC
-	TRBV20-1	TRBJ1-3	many	CSARWAYSGNTIYF	TGCAGTGCTAGGTGGGCTTACTCTGGAAACACCATATATTTT
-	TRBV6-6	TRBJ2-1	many	CASTMTSGATEQFF	TGTGCCAGCACCATGACTAGTGGTGCCACTGAGCAGTTCTTC
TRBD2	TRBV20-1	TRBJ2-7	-	CSARSLAGSLIEQYF	TGCAGTGCTCGTTCACTAGCGGGCTCTTTGATTGAGCAGTACTTC
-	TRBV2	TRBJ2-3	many	CASSDSPPDTQYF	TGTGCCAGCAGTGACTCCCCCCCAGATACGCAGTATTTT
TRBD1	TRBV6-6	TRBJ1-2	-	CASSYGLGQGASGYTF	TGTGCCAGCAGTTACGGGCTGGGACAGGGGGCTTCTGGCTACACCTTC
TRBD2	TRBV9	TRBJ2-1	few	CASSVEVSGGPGNEQFF	TGTGCCAGCAGCGTAGAGGTTAGCGGGGGGCCAGGCAATGAGCAGTTCTTC
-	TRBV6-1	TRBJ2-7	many	CASSELSVGIMEQYF	TGTGCCAGCAGTGAATTATCGGTCGGGATTATGGAGCAGTACTTC
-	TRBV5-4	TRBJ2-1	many	CASSLQGGGRGRSEQFF	TGTGCCAGCAGCTTGCAGGGGGGGGGCCGAGGTCGGAGTGAGCAGTTCTTC